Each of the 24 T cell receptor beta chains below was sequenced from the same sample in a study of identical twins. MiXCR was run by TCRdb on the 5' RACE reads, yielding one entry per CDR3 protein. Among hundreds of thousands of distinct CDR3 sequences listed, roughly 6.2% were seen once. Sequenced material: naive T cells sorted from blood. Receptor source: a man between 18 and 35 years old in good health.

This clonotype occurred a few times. The CDR3 sequence: CASKGRTSPLHF. CDR3 coding DNA: TGTGCCAGCAAAGGCAGGACGTCACCCCTCCACTTT. The rearrangement joins TRBV27 to TRBJ1-6; the D is unclear. Trimming shortened V by 7 bases and J by 10 bases, and 11 bases separated the two germline ends. The CDR3 runs 12 residues. Germline CDR1 reads MNHEY; CDR2 reads SMNVEV (reference sequence).

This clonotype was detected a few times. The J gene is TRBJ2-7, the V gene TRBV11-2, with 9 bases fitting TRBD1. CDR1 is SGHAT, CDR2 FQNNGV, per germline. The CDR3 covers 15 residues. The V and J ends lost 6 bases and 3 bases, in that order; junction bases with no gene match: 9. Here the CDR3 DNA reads TGTGCCAGCAGGCCCTTCGGGACAGGGAACTACGAGCAGTACTTC. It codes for CASRPFGTGNYEQYF.

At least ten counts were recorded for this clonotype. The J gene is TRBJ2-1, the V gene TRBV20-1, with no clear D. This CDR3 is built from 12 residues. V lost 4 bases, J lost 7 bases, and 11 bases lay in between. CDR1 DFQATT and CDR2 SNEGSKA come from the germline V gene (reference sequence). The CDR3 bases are TGCAGTGCTACCCAAGCTAAGAATGAGCAGTTCTTC. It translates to CSATQAKNEQFF.

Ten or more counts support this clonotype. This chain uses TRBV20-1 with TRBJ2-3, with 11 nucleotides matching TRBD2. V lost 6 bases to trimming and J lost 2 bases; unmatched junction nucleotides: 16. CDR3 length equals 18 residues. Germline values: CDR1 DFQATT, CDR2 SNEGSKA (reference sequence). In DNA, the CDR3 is TGCAGTGCCCCCGGCGTGGGACTAGCGGCCCCGTCCACAGATACGCAGTATTTT. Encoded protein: CSAPGVGLAAPSTDTQYF.

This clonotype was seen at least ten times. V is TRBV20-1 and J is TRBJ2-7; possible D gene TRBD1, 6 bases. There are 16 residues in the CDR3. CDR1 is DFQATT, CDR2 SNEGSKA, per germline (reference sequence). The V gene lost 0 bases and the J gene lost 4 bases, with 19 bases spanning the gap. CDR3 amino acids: CSARERSARGSYEQYF. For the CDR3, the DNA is TGCAGTGCTAGAGAAAGATCCGCCAGGGGTTCATACGAGCAGTACTTC.

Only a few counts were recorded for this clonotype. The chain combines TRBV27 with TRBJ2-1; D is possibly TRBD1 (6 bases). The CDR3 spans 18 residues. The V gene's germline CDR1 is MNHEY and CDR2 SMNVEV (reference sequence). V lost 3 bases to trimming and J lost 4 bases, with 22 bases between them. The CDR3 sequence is CASSFLQGASLSYNEQFF. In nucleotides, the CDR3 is TGTGCCAGCAGTTTCCTACAGGGAGCCTCCCTCTCGTACAATGAGCAGTTCTTC.

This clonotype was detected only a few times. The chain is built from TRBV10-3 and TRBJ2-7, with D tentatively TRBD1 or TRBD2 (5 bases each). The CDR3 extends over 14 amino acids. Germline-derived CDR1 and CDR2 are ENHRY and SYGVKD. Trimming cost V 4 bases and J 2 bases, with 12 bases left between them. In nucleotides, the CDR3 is TGTGCCATCAGTGCCGGGGACCCTACCTACGAGCAGTACTTC. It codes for CAISAGDPTYEQYF.

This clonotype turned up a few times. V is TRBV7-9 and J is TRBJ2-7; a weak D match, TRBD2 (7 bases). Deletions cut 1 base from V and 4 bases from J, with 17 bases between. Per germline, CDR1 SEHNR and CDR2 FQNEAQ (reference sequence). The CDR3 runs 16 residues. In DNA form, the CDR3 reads TGTGCCAGCAGCTTAGTAACTTCCGGGGGGCGGTACGAGCAGTACTTC. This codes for CASSLVTSGGRYEQYF.

The CDR3 spells CASSSSTSGFTDTQYF. In DNA form, the CDR3 reads TGCGCCAGCAGCTCGTCGACTAGCGGCTTCACAGATACGCAGTATTTT. This sequence joins TRBV5-1 and TRBJ2-3, with 9 bases that match TRBD2. The CDR3 runs 16 residues. Germline V gene lookup returns CDR1 SGHRS and CDR2 YFSETQ. Trimming removed 3 bases from V and 2 bases from J; junction bases left unmatched: 7.

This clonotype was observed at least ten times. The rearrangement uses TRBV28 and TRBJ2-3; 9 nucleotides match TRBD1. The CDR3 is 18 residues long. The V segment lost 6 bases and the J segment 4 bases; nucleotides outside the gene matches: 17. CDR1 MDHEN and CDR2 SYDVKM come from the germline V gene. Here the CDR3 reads CASSSGQGGSLVSDTQYF. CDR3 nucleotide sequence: TGTGCCAGCAGCTCGGGACAGGGCGGTAGCTTGGTGTCAGATACGCAGTATTTT.

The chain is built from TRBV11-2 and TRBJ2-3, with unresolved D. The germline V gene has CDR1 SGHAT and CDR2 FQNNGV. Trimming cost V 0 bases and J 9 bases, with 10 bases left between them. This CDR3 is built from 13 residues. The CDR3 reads CASSLEDLHTQYF. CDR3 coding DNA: TGTGCCAGCAGCTTAGAGGATCTACACACGCAGTATTTT.

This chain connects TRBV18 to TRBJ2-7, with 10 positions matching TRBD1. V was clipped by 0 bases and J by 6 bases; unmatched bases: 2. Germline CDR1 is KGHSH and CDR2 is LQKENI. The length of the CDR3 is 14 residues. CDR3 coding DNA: TGTGCCAGCTCACCACCCGGACAGGGGGGCGAGCAGTACTTC. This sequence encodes CASSPPGQGGEQYF.

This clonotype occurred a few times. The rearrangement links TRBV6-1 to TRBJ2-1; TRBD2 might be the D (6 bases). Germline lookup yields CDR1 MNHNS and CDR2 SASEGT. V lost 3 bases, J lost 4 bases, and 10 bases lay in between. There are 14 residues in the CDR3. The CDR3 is CASSDPGLYNEQFF. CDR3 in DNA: TGTGCCAGCAGTGACCCGGGACTGTACAATGAGCAGTTCTTC.

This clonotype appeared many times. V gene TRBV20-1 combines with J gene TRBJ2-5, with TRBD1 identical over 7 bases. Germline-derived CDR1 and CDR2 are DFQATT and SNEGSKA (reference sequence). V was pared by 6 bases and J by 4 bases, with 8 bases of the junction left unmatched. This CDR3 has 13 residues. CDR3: CSALYRGGETQYF. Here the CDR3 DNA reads TGCAGTGCCCTATACAGGGGCGGAGAGACCCAGTACTTC.

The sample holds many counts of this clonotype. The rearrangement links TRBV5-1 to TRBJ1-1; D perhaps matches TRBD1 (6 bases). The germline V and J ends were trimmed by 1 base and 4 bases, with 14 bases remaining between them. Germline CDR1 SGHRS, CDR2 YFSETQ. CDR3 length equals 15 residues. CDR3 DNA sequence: TGCGCCAGCAGCTTGACGGCAGGGGAGGGCACTGAAGCTTTCTTT. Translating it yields CASSLTAGEGTEAFF.

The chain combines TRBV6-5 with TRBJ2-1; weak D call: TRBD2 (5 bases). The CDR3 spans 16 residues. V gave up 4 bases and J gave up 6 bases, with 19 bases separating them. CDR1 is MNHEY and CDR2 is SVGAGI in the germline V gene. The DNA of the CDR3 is TGTGCCAGCAGTTTTTTCGGGAAAAGAGTCGGCAATGAGCAGTTCTTC. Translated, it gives CASSFFGKRVGNEQFF.

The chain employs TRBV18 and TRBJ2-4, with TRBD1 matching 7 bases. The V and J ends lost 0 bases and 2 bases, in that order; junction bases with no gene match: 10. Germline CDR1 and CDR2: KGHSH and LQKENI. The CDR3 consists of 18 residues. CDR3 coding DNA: TGTGCCAGCTCACCACCGAACTCCGGGACAGACTCCAAAAACATTCAGTACTTC. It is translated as CASSPPNSGTDSKNIQYF.

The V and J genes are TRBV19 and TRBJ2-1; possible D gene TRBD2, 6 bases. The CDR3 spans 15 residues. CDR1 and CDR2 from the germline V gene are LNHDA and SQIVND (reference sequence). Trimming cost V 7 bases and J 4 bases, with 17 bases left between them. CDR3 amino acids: CASKTPVAGYNEQFF. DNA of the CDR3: TGTGCCAGTAAGACCCCAGTTGCGGGATACAATGAGCAGTTCTTC.

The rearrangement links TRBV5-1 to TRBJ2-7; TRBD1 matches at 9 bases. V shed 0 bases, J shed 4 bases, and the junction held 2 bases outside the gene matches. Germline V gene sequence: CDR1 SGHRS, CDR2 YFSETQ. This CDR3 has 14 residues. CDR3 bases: TGCGCCAGCAGCTTGGGGGACAGGGCGTACGAGCAGTACGTC. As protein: CASSLGDRAYEQYV.

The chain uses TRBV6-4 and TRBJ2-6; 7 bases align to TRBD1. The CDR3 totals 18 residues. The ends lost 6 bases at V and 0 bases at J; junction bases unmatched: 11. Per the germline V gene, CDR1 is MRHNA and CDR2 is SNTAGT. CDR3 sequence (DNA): TGTGCCAGCAGGCTCGACAGGGCCTCGAGCTCTGGGGCCAACGTCCTGACTTTC. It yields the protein CASRLDRASSSGANVLTF.

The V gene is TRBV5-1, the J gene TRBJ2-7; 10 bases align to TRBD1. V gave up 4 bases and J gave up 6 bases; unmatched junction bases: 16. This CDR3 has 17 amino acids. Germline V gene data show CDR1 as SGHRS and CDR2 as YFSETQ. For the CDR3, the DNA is TGCGCCAGCAGCAGGAGCTCATCCGGGACAGGGGCGACCGAGCAGTACTTC. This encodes CASSRSSSGTGATEQYF.

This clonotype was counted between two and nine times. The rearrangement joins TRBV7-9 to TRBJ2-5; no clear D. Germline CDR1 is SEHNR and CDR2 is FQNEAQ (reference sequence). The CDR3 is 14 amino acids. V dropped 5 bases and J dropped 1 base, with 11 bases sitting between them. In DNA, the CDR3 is TGTGCCAGCAGCCCCCCCCCAGTCCAAGAGACCCAGTACTTC. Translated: CASSPPPVQETQYF.

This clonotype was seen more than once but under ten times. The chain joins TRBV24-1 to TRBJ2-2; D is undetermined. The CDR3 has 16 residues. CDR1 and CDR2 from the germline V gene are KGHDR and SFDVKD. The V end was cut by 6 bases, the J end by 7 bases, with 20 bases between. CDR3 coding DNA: TGTGCCACCAGTTCCGCCCTTTCGGGCGGCGGCGGGGAGCTGTTTTTT. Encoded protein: CATSSALSGGGGELFF.

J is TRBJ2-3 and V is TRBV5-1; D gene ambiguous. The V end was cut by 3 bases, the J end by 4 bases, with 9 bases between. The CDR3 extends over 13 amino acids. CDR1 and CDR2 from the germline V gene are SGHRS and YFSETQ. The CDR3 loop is CASSSIPADTQYF. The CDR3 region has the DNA TGCGCCAGCAGCTCAATCCCGGCAGATACGCAGTATTTT.